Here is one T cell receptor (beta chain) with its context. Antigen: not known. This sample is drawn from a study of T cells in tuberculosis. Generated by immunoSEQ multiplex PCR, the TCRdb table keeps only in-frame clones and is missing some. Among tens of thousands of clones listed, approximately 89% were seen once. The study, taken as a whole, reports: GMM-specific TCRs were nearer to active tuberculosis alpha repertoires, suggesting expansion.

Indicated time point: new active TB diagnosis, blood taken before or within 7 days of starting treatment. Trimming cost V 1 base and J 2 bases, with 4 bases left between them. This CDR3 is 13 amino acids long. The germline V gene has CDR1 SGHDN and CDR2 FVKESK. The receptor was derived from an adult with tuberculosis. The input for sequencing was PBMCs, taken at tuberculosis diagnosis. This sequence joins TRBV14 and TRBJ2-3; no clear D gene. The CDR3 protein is CASSQVNTDTQYF. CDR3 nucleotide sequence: TGTGCCAGCAGCCAAGTTAACACAGATACGCAGTATTTT.